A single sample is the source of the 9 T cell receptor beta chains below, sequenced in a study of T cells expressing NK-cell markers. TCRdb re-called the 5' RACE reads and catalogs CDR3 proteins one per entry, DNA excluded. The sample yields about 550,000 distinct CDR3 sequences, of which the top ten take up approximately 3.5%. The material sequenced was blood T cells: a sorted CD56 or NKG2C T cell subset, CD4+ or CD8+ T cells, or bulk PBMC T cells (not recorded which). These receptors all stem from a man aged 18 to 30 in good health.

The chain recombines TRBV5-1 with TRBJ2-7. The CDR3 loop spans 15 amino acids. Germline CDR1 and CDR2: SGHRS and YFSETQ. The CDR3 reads CASSSWVRELYEQYF.

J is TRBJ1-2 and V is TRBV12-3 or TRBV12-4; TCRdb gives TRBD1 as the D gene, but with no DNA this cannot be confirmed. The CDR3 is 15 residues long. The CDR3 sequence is CASSFTGGSNYGYTF.

The CDR3 loop reads CASSIAINEQFF. The chain employs TRBV19 and TRBJ2-1. This CDR3 is built from 12 residues. Germline lookup yields CDR1 LNHDA and CDR2 SQIVND (reference sequence).

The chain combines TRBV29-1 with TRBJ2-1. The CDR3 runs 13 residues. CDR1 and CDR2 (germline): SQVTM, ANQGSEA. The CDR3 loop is CSVDQSSTNEQFF.

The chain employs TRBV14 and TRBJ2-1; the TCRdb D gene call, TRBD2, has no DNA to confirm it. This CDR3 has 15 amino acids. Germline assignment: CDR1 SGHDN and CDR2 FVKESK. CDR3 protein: CASSFGTSGPVGQFF.

The CDR3 reads CASSLGGGRGTDTQYF. The rearrangement joins TRBV5-1 to TRBJ2-3; TCRdb names TRBD2, which stays unverified in the absence of DNA. This CDR3 contains 16 residues. Germline CDR1 is SGHRS and CDR2 is YFSETQ.

The CDR3 here is CASSHGTGEGSPLHF. The chain employs TRBV4-3 and TRBJ1-6; the TCRdb D gene call, TRBD1, has no DNA to confirm it. Germline V gene data show CDR1 as LGHNA and CDR2 as YSLEER. The CDR3 is 15 amino acids.

Here the CDR3 reads CATSRDRGGGGYTF. This chain connects TRBV15 to TRBJ1-2. Looked up from germline, CDR1 is LNHNV and CDR2 is YYDKDF (reference sequence). This CDR3 is 14 amino acids long.

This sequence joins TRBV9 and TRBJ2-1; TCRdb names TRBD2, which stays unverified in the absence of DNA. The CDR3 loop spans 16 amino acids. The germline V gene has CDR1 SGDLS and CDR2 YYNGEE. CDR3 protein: CASSVDWTSGPNEQFF.